This T cell receptor (beta chain) was recovered during a study of PD-L1 blockade in urothelial cancer. Only in-frame clones appear in the TCRdb table, and some are missing; sequencing was by immunoSEQ multiplex PCR. This table has roughly 30,000 clones, around 84% appearing once. The study enrolled patients with locally advanced or metastatic urothelial carcinoma. The length of the CDR3 is 12 residues. Germline trimming cut 10 bases from V and 6 bases from J; bases unmatched to any gene: 9. Germline CDR1 is MNHEY and CDR2 is SVGAGI. The genes are TRBV6-5 and TRBJ2-7; TRBD1 matches at 7 bases. This TCR was sampled from a man over 45 with urothelial cancer. The material was PBMCs, obtained around atezolizumab (anti-PD-L1) treatment. The DNA of the CDR3 is TGTGCCACCTCCTTGACAGGGTTCGAGCAGTACTTC. It specifies CATSLTGFEQYF.